These 23 T cell receptor beta chains share one sample of origin, sequenced in a study of sequential checkpoint blockade in melanoma. Treatment given: randomized to nivolumab then ipilimumab (arm A) or the reverse (arm B). Assay: immunoSEQ multiplex PCR; the TCRdb copy retains only in-frame clones and omits some. The sample includes around 12,000 clones, about 65% of them seen just once. Sequences were derived from CD8+ T cells sorted from blood (inferred from file names), sampled from a patient given nivolumab and ipilimumab in sequence. The source of these receptors is a human donor with melanoma.

Only a few counts were recorded for this clone. This sequence joins TRBV19 and TRBJ2-7; D is possibly TRBD2 (6 bases). Looked up from germline, CDR1 is LNHDA and CDR2 is SQIVND (reference sequence). The CDR3 totals 13 residues. V was cut by 7 bases and J by 2 bases, with 12 bases left in between. This chain's CDR3 is CASIGGSPYEQYF. For the CDR3, the DNA is TGTGCCAGTATCGGGGGAAGCCCCTACGAGCAGTACTTC. The whole variable domain, filled in from reference TRBV19 and TRBJ2-7, reads DGGITQSPKYLFRKEGQNVTLSCEQNLNHDAMYWYRQDPGQGLRLIYYSQIVNDFQKGDIAEGYSVSREKKESFPLTVTSAQKNPTAFYLCASIGGSPYEQYFGPGTRLTVT.

V gene TRBV27 combines with J gene TRBJ1-2, with TRBD1 as a possible D gene (5 bases). The CDR3 is 15 amino acids. Trimming cost V 3 bases and J 2 bases, with 13 bases left between them. CDR1 MNHEY and CDR2 SMNVEV come from the germline V gene (reference sequence). CDR3 sequence (DNA): TGTGCCAGCAGTTTGGGCGGGGGAGGGAACTATGGCTACACCTTC. This encodes CASSLGGGGNYGYTF.

This chain joins TRBV2 and TRBJ2-5; D may be TRBD2 (6 bases). V gave up 3 bases and J gave up 4 bases, with 12 bases separating them. Per germline, CDR1 SNHLY and CDR2 FYNNEI. The CDR3 is 14 amino acids. The CDR3 protein is CASSEAGPGETQYF. Here the CDR3 DNA reads TGTGCCAGCAGTGAGGCGGGGCCGGGAGAGACCCAGTACTTC.

The chain recombines TRBV5-6 with TRBJ1-6; D is ambiguous. V was clipped by 4 bases and J by 6 bases, with 14 bases between them. Germline assignment: CDR1 SGHDT and CDR2 YYEEEE. CDR3 length equals 15 residues. This chain's CDR3 is CASSSEDFLNSPLHF. The DNA of the CDR3 is TGTGCCAGCAGCAGTGAGGATTTCCTTAATTCACCCCTCCACTTT.

The chain combines TRBV9 with TRBJ1-1, with D possibly being TRBD1 (5 bases). The CDR3 has 15 residues. V lost 4 bases and J 5 bases, leaving 18 bases between the germline ends. Germline lookup yields CDR1 SGDLS and CDR2 YYNGEE. This CDR3 is CASSPHGGGWTEAFF. Written as DNA, the CDR3 is TGTGCCAGCAGCCCCCATGGGGGGGGATGGACTGAAGCTTTCTTT.

The V call is TRBV27, the J call TRBJ2-5; 7 positions agree with TRBD1. CDR3 length: 14 residues. Germline V gene data show CDR1 as MNHEY and CDR2 as SMNVEV (reference sequence). J gave up 1 base and V 3 bases, and 2 bases lay outside the gene matches. As DNA, the CDR3 is TGTGCCAGCAGTTTCCGGGACAGCCAAGAGACCCAGTACTTC. Translated: CASSFRDSQETQYF.

This clone was seen a few times. V is TRBV19 and J is TRBJ1-2; D call uncertain. This CDR3 is 16 amino acids long. The V gene lost 6 bases and the J gene lost 2 bases, with 19 bases spanning the gap. Germline V gene lookup returns CDR1 LNHDA and CDR2 SQIVND (reference sequence). The CDR3 protein is CASSPRQVPPNYGYTF. Written as DNA, the CDR3 is TGTGCCAGTAGCCCTCGGCAGGTGCCGCCGAACTATGGCTACACCTTC.

The CDR3 is CAISETALAAYEQYF. The CDR3 nucleotides are TGTGCCATCAGTGAAACCGCCCTAGCGGCCTACGAGCAGTACTTC. V usage is TRBV10-3 and J usage is TRBJ2-5; 7 bases match TRBD2. The assigned J gene may be wrong: the sequence end matches TRBJ2-7 better. CDR1 ENHRY and CDR2 SYGVKD come from the germline V gene. The CDR3 is made up of 15 amino acids.

The rearrangement uses TRBV6-4 and TRBJ2-3, with TRBD2 matching 8 bases. V was pared by 5 bases and J by 1 base, with 8 bases of the junction left unmatched. The CDR3 has 16 residues. CDR1 and CDR2 from the germline V gene are MRHNA and SNTAGT. The CDR3 DNA reads as TGTGCCAGCAGTTCGAGCGGGGGAACGGGCACAGATACGCAGTATTTT. It is translated as CASSSSGGTGTDTQYF.

The chain links TRBV7-6 to TRBJ1-1; D uncertain. Germline CDR1 reads SGHVS; CDR2 reads FNYEAQ. The CDR3 has 14 residues. V lost 5 bases and J lost 0, with 10 bases in between. The CDR3 is CASSRAGMNTEAFF. CDR3 DNA sequence: TGTGCCAGCAGCCGGGCGGGTATGAACACTGAAGCTTTCTTT.

The table lists this clone with a few counts. This chain connects TRBV21-1 to TRBJ1-1. TRBV21-1 is an annotated pseudogene. The CDR3 has 13 amino acids. Written as DNA, the CDR3 is TGTGCCAGCAGCAAAGCGCGTTCCACTGAAGCTTTCTTT. Amino acids: CASSKARSTEAFF.

This chain uses TRBV28 with TRBJ2-5, with TRBD1 matching over 7 bases. The better agreement between TRBJ2-7 and the DNA end casts doubt on the J call. CDR3 length equals 15 residues. The V gene's germline CDR1 is MDHEN and CDR2 SYDVKM. CDR3 region: CASSGAGTVTYEQYF. The DNA for the CDR3 is TGTGCCAGCAGCGGAGCCGGGACAGTTACCTACGAGCAGTACTTC.

V and J are TRBV7-2 and TRBJ2-7; 11 positions match TRBD2. V lost 4 bases, J lost 4 bases, and 18 bases stayed unmatched. Germline values: CDR1 SGHTA, CDR2 FQGNSA. The CDR3 has 19 residues. The CDR3 coding sequence is TGTGCCAGCAGCTCCCCCAAGGTAGCGGGAGGGTCTGGGGGGTACGAGCAGTACTTC. This gives the protein CASSSPKVAGGSGGYEQYF.

CDR3 sequence (DNA): TGCAGCGTTGACAGGTCTTCCTATGGCTACACCTTC. This sequence encodes CSVDRSSYGYTF. The J gene is TRBJ1-2, the V gene TRBV29-1, with D unresolved. V lost 3 bases, J lost 4 bases, and 9 bases lay in between. The CDR3 is made up of 12 amino acids. Germline V CDR1 and CDR2: SQVTM, ANQGSEA.

This clone appeared a few times. This chain connects TRBV10-3 to TRBJ2-1; TRBD2 agrees at 7 bases. The trim removed 7 bases at V and 0 bases at J, leaving 3 bases unmatched. The CDR3 length is 14 residues. Germline assignment: CDR1 ENHRY and CDR2 SYGVKD. The CDR3 sequence: CAIKPSGSYNEQFF. The DNA of the CDR3 is TGTGCCATCAAACCTAGCGGCTCCTACAATGAGCAGTTCTTC.

By frequency in the sample, this clone is medium-sized. The chain combines TRBV5-5 with TRBJ1-2; 10 nucleotides agree with TRBD1. The V and J ends lost 5 bases and 4 bases, in that order; junction bases with no gene match: 5. CDR3 length: 14 residues. CDR1 and CDR2 from the germline V gene are SGHKS and YYEKEE (reference sequence). CDR3 protein: CASSPGQGSYGYTF. The CDR3 nucleotides are TGTGCCAGCAGTCCGGGACAGGGGTCCTATGGCTACACCTTC.

V and J are TRBV9 and TRBJ2-7; D remains unclear. The germline gives CDR1 SGDLS, CDR2 YYNGEE. The V end lost 3 bases, the J end lost 5 bases, and 15 bases lay between the germline ends. The CDR3 length is 14 residues. Written as DNA, the CDR3 is TGTGCCAGCAGCGCGTCGGTTGGTTTCGACGAGCAGTACTTC. This encodes CASSASVGFDEQYF.

The gene calls are TRBV30 and TRBJ1-1; 9 bases match TRBD1. The CDR3 spans 13 residues. Germline assignment: CDR1 GTSNPN and CDR2 SVGIG (reference sequence). The junction had 3 bases not matched to a gene; V was cut back by 3 bases and J by 4 bases. CDR3 loop: CAWRDRGSTEAFF. The DNA of the CDR3 is TGTGCCTGGAGGGACAGGGGATCCACTGAAGCTTTCTTT. Variable domain in full (rest from reference TRBV30 and TRBJ1-1): SQTIHQWPATLVQPVGSPLSLECTVEGTSNPNLYWYRQAAGRGLQLLFYSVGIGQISSEVPQNLSASRPQDRQFILSSKKLLLSDSGFYLCAWRDRGSTEAFFGQGTRLTVV.

The CDR3 region is CASSDTIPALHF. DNA of the CDR3: TGTGCCAGCAGTGACACCATTCCGGCCCTCCACTTT. V is TRBV6-1 and J is TRBJ1-6; D unresolved. V lost 3 bases and J 14 bases, leaving 11 bases between the germline ends. Germline V gene lookup returns CDR1 MNHNS and CDR2 SASEGT. The CDR3 consists of 12 residues.

The V and J genes are TRBV7-2 and TRBJ2-3; the match to TRBD2 covers 12 bases. CDR1 is SGHTA and CDR2 is FQGNSA in the germline V gene. With V trimmed by 7 bases and J by 2 bases, 1 base remained unmatched. The CDR3 has 14 amino acids. This chain's CDR3 is CASTSGRVTDTQYF. The CDR3 DNA sequence: TGTGCCAGCACTAGCGGGAGGGTCACAGATACGCAGTATTTT.

The rearrangement joins TRBV5-1 to TRBJ2-7, with 8 bases identical to TRBD2. CDR1 is SGHRS, CDR2 YFSETQ, per germline. Trimming took 6 bases from V and 6 from J; bases not matched to a gene: 8. This CDR3 comprises 13 residues. CDR3 in DNA: TGCGCCAGCACCCAAGCGGGAGCACGCGAGCAGTACTTC. It translates to CASTQAGAREQYF.

CDR3 nucleotide sequence: TGCGCCAGCAGCCTGGAGCCGTCCGGGGGCACTGAAGCTTTCTTT. It is translated as CASSLEPSGGTEAFF. This chain links TRBV4-3 with TRBJ1-1, with TRBD1 as a possible D gene (5 bases). CDR1 LGHNA and CDR2 YSLEER come from the germline V gene. This CDR3 contains 15 residues. V was clipped by 4 bases and J by 4 bases, with 16 bases between them.

The CDR3 region has the DNA TGTGCCAGCAGTTTCGGCGGGTACACTGAAGCTTTCTTT. This translates into CASSFGGYTEAFF. This chain uses TRBV27 with TRBJ1-1; D uncertain. The CDR3 length is 13 residues. CDR1 and CDR2 (germline): MNHEY, SMNVEV (reference sequence). Trimming removed 3 bases at V and 3 bases at J, with 8 bases between.